Presented here are 32 T cell receptor beta chains from one specimen sequenced in a study of CD4 T cells in relation to SARS-CoV-2 and coronaviruses. Using immunoSEQ multiplex PCR, the repertoire was profiled, and TCRdb retains in-frame clones only, with some absent. This sample yields about 68,000 clones, of which approximately 95% are seen a single time; 0.2% to 0.25% belongs to the top ten. Before the COVID-19 pandemic, during about 2011-2019, CD4+ T cells were taken from unexposed donors. Specimen: naive CD4+ T cells from PBMCs. Indicated subset: naive CD4+ T cells isolated by negative enrichment. The receptors were sampled from a human donor in good health.

The J gene is TRBJ2-7, the V gene TRBV6-2 or TRBV6-3; D is unclear. Germline assignment: CDR1 MNHEY and CDR2 SVGEGT. This CDR3 is 15 amino acids long. V was cut by 0 bases and J by 2 bases, with 11 bases left in between. CDR3 residues: CASSYSPAPAYEQYF. CDR3 DNA sequence: TGTGCCAGCAGTTACTCTCCGGCGCCGGCCTACGAGCAGTACTTC.

The rearrangement uses TRBV11-2 and TRBJ2-7, with TRBD2 matching over 7 bases. The CDR3 is made up of 16 amino acids. The germline V gene encodes CDR1 SGHAT and CDR2 FQNNGV. V shed 5 bases and J 0 bases; nucleotides not matched to a gene: 10. CDR3 bases: TGTGCCAGCAGCACCCGGACTAGAAAGAGCTCCTACGAGCAGTACTTC. It codes for CASSTRTRKSSYEQYF.

The V gene is TRBV30, the J gene TRBJ2-7; D is possibly TRBD2 (5 bases). Germline V gives CDR1 GTSNPN, CDR2 SVGIG (reference sequence). V was cut by 6 bases and J by 3 bases, with 6 bases left in between. The CDR3 length is 10 residues. DNA of the CDR3: TGTGCCTGCCGGGACTACGAGCAGTACTTC. This translates into CACRDYEQYF.

The chain uses TRBV2 and TRBJ2-2; D not resolved. The V and J ends lost 5 bases and 7 bases respectively, with 8 bases between them. This CDR3 comprises 12 residues. Germline CDR1 and CDR2: SNHLY and FYNNEI. The CDR3: CASSLLGGELFF. The CDR3 DNA reads as TGTGCCAGCAGTCTGCTTGGCGGGGAGCTGTTTTTT.

The chain recombines TRBV7-9 with TRBJ2-3; D unresolved. The CDR3 extends over 17 amino acids. V lost 5 bases and J 0 bases, leaving 18 bases between the germline ends. Germline V CDR1 and CDR2: SEHNR, FQNEAQ (reference sequence). CDR3 nucleotides: TGTGCCAGCAGCCCCCGCCCCCTGGTTGGCAGCACAGATACGCAGTATTTT. Translated: CASSPRPLVGSTDTQYF.

The chain carries TRBV24-1 and TRBJ1-2; 7 positions match TRBD1. The CDR3 is 15 amino acids. With V trimmed by 3 bases and J by 1 base, 4 bases remained unmatched. Germline V gene data show CDR1 as KGHDR and CDR2 as SFDVKD. The CDR3 region has the DNA TGTGCCACCAGTGATGGACGACAGGGTAACTATGGCTACACCTTC. Translating gives CATSDGRQGNYGYTF.

The V gene is TRBV2, the J gene TRBJ1-3; tentative D call: TRBD1 (6 bases). The CDR3 contains 14 residues. CDR1 is SNHLY, CDR2 FYNNEI, per germline. Trimming left V 1 base short and J 3 bases short, with 7 bases between. The CDR3 region has the DNA TGTGCCAGCAGTGAAGAGGGGGTTGGAAACACCATATATTTT. Protein: CASSEEGVGNTIYF.

The chain combines TRBV5-5 with TRBJ1-2; 7 nucleotides agree with TRBD1. The V and J ends lost 3 bases and 4 bases, in that order; junction bases with no gene match: 9. The CDR3 has 15 amino acids. Per the germline V gene, CDR1 is SGHKS and CDR2 is YYEKEE (reference sequence). This CDR3 reads CASSSGGTVFYGYTF. The CDR3 nucleotides are TGTGCCAGCAGCTCGGGCGGGACAGTTTTCTATGGCTACACCTTC.

In regard to this clone: Other nucleotide sequences in the sample specify the same CDR3. The chain combines TRBV5-1 with TRBJ2-5, with D perhaps assigned TRBD1 or TRBD2 (6 bases each). Trimming removed 2 bases from V and 5 bases from J, with 10 bases in between. Germline lookup yields CDR1 SGHRS and CDR2 YFSETQ. This CDR3 has 13 residues. CDR3 nucleotide sequence: TGCGCCAGCAGCTTAGGAGGGGGGGAGACCCAGTACTTC. It translates to CASSLGGGETQYF.

The chain links TRBV6-5 to TRBJ1-1; 9 positions match TRBD1. Germline values: CDR1 MNHEY, CDR2 SVGAGI. V dropped 10 bases and J dropped 7; count of bases not matched to a gene: 13. CDR3 length equals 14 residues. CDR3 sequence (DNA): TGTGCCATCGCGACAGGGGGACATTCTAGTGAAGCTTTCTTT. This encodes CAIATGGHSSEAFF.

The V call is TRBV27, the J call TRBJ2-3; perhaps TRBD2 as D (5 bases). The length of the CDR3 is 14 residues. Germline V lookup: CDR1 MNHEY, CDR2 SMNVEV (reference sequence). V dropped 7 bases and J dropped 4 bases, with 15 bases sitting between them. This CDR3 reads CASISTRAADTQYF. CDR3 coding DNA: TGTGCCAGCATCTCCACGAGGGCCGCAGATACGCAGTATTTT.

This rearrangement joins TRBV19 to TRBJ1-5; 8 nucleotides agree with TRBD1. V was clipped by 4 bases and J by 5 bases; unmatched bases: 4. The CDR3 spans 14 residues. In germline, CDR1 is LNHDA, CDR2 SQIVND (reference sequence). In DNA form, the CDR3 reads TGTGCCAGTAGTAATGACAGGGGTTATCAGCCCCAGCATTTT. It specifies CASSNDRGYQPQHF.

The chain links TRBV7-6 to TRBJ2-2; possibly TRBD1 for D (7 bases). The V gene's germline CDR1 is SGHVS and CDR2 FNYEAQ. The CDR3 totals 15 residues. The V gene lost 8 bases and the J gene lost 7 bases, with 20 bases spanning the gap. CDR3 protein: CASGQSGGRVGELFF. The CDR3 bases are TGTGCCAGCGGCCAATCAGGGGGGCGCGTCGGGGAGCTGTTTTTT.

The V gene is TRBV2, the J gene TRBJ1-1; 7 bases match TRBD1. The germline V gene has CDR1 SNHLY and CDR2 FYNNEI. This CDR3 is built from 13 residues. The junction had 6 bases not matched to a gene; V was cut back by 6 bases and J by 5 bases. The CDR3: CASRTGMRTEAFF. CDR3 nucleotides: TGTGCCAGCAGGACAGGGATGAGGACTGAAGCTTTCTTT.

The V call is TRBV24-1, the J call TRBJ2-3, with D possibly being TRBD1 or TRBD2 (5 bases each). The length of the CDR3 is 14 residues. Per germline, CDR1 KGHDR and CDR2 SFDVKD. The V end was cut by 4 bases, the J end by 0 bases, with 7 bases between. CDR3 amino acids: CATSDRDSTDTQYF. DNA for the CDR3: TGTGCCACCAGTGACCGGGACAGCACAGATACGCAGTATTTT.

The V and J genes are TRBV6-6 and TRBJ2-7; no reliable D call. V lost 6 bases to trimming and J lost 7 bases, with 16 bases between them. Germline CDR1 and CDR2: MNHNY and SVGAGI (reference sequence). This CDR3 comprises 13 residues. The CDR3 DNA reads as TGTGCCAGCAGCTCTGACGGGCGTGCAGAGCAGTACTTC. Translating gives CASSSDGRAEQYF.

This clone was seen a handful of times. CDR3 bases: TGTGCCAGCTCACCTCCGAACACCGGGGAGCTGTTTTTT. This encodes CASSPPNTGELFF. This chain joins TRBV18 and TRBJ2-2; D is uncertain. The CDR3 contains 13 residues. V was cut by 3 bases and J by 0 bases, with 2 bases left in between. Germline loops: CDR1 KGHSH, CDR2 LQKENI.

This chain connects TRBV19 to TRBJ1-4; maybe TRBD1 (5 bases). Germline CDR1 is LNHDA and CDR2 is SQIVND (reference sequence). With 3 bases removed from V and 3 bases from J, the gap between germline ends came to 8 bases. The CDR3 contains 14 residues. CDR3 amino acids: CASSIGTANEKLFF. As DNA, the CDR3 is TGTGCCAGTAGTATTGGGACGGCTAATGAAAAACTGTTTTTT.

The chain links TRBV24-1 to TRBJ2-5; D assignment may be TRBD1 or TRBD2 (6 bases each). The CDR3 has 15 amino acids. With 3 bases removed from V and 4 bases from J, the gap between germline ends came to 14 bases. CDR1 is KGHDR, CDR2 SFDVKD, per germline. The CDR3 is CATSDQQGGRETQYF. The CDR3 DNA follows: TGTGCCACCAGTGATCAACAGGGAGGAAGAGAGACCCAGTACTTC.

In this sample, this clone turned up a few times. The chain's CDR3 is CASSTGGAPGKAFF. The CDR3 DNA sequence: TGTGCCAGCAGTACAGGCGGGGCCCCGGGGAAAGCTTTCTTT. This rearrangement joins TRBV6-2 or TRBV6-3 to TRBJ1-1; D possibly corresponds to TRBD1 (5 bases). CDR3 size: 14 residues. Between the trimmed V and J ends, which lost 5 bases and 9 bases, there was a span of 19 bases. Germline-derived CDR1 and CDR2 are MNHEY and SVGEGT.

This chain connects TRBV28 to TRBJ1-2, with D unclear. The CDR3 extends over 12 amino acids. V lost 5 bases and J lost 7, with 11 bases in between. Germline loops: CDR1 MDHEN, CDR2 SYDVKM. The CDR3 reads CASSPQKSGYTF. The CDR3 bases are TGTGCCAGCAGTCCCCAGAAAAGTGGCTACACCTTC.

The J gene is TRBJ1-1, the V gene TRBV18, with D maybe TRBD1 (5 bases). The V end lost 0 bases, the J end lost 0 bases, and 8 bases lay between the germline ends. Looked up from germline, CDR1 is KGHSH and CDR2 is LQKENI. The CDR3 has 15 amino acids. The CDR3 loop reads CASSPPSGLNTEAFF. CDR3 DNA sequence: TGTGCCAGCTCACCACCATCAGGGTTGAACACTGAAGCTTTCTTT.

The chain is built from TRBV14 and TRBJ2-7; D might be TRBD2 (6 bases). CDR1 is SGHDN, CDR2 FVKESK, per germline. This CDR3 is 17 amino acids long. Trimming left V 3 bases short and J 0 bases short, with 18 bases between. The chain's CDR3 is CASSHGTGLVSSYEQYF. As DNA, the CDR3 is TGTGCCAGCAGCCACGGAACGGGACTCGTGAGCTCCTACGAGCAGTACTTC.

This clone was recorded once. The chain links TRBV5-6 to TRBJ2-7; D is ambiguous. Germline assignment: CDR1 SGHDT and CDR2 YYEEEE. The CDR3 loop spans 11 amino acids. The V and J ends lost 1 base and 6 bases respectively, with 5 bases between them. The CDR3 here is CASSLRSEQYF. The CDR3, as DNA: TGTGCCAGCAGCTTGCGGTCCGAGCAGTACTTC.

This chain links TRBV30 with TRBJ2-3, with D unclear. CDR3 length: 13 amino acids. V dropped 0 bases and J dropped 4 bases, with 8 bases sitting between them. CDR1 is GTSNPN and CDR2 is SVGIG in the germline V gene (reference sequence). CDR3 protein: CAWSVLVADTQYF. The CDR3 DNA reads TGTGCCTGGAGTGTATTAGTAGCAGATACGCAGTATTTT.

V usage is TRBV2 and J usage is TRBJ1-6; D gene unclear. Trimming took 5 bases from V and 8 from J, leaving 13 bases between them. The germline CDR1 and CDR2 sequences are SNHLY and FYNNEI. The CDR3 consists of 14 residues. CDR3 sequence: CASSRYPPDSPLHF. CDR3 coding DNA: TGTGCCAGCAGTCGGTACCCCCCCGATTCACCCCTCCACTTT.

The J gene is TRBJ2-1, the V gene TRBV3-1 (or the pseudogene TRBV3-2), with 7 bases fitting TRBD2. There are 11 residues in the CDR3. V gave up 6 bases and J gave up 9 bases; unmatched junction bases: 2. The germline V gene encodes CDR1 LGHDT and CDR2 YNNKEL (reference sequence). The CDR3 DNA sequence: TGTGCCAGCAGGGTAGCGGGTGAGCAGTTCTTC. Residues: CASRVAGEQFF.

This chain uses TRBV29-1 with TRBJ2-7, with 7 bases matching TRBD1. Germline CDR1 reads SQVTM; CDR2 reads ANQGSEA. V shed 6 bases, J shed 2 bases, and the junction held 4 bases outside the gene matches. This CDR3 spans 12 amino acids. Here the CDR3 DNA reads TGCAGCGTCCTCGGGACAGCCTACGAGCAGTACTTC. Its translation: CSVLGTAYEQYF.

The rearrangement links TRBV19 to TRBJ2-5, with 10 bases identical to TRBD2. The CDR3 length is 17 residues. The V segment lost 5 bases and the J segment 9 bases; nucleotides outside the gene matches: 18. Germline loops: CDR1 LNHDA, CDR2 SQIVND (reference sequence). CDR3 region: CASSSRLAGPFIGAQYF. CDR3 bases: TGTGCCAGTAGTTCGAGACTAGCGGGCCCCTTCATTGGGGCCCAGTACTTC.

The chain couples TRBV20-1 to TRBJ2-5; TRBD2 matches at 8 bases. V gave up 6 bases and J gave up 6 bases; unmatched junction bases: 3. The CDR3 has 11 amino acids. Per germline, CDR1 DFQATT and CDR2 SNEGSKA (reference sequence). CDR3 sequence reads: CSAGGAQTQYF. Written as DNA, the CDR3 is TGCAGTGCCGGGGGGGCGCAGACCCAGTACTTC.

This chain joins TRBV5-6 and TRBJ2-1; 9 bases are a match to TRBD2. This CDR3 is 16 amino acids long. Germline V gene sequence: CDR1 SGHDT, CDR2 YYEEEE. V shed 0 bases and J 3 bases; nucleotides not matched to a gene: 4. The CDR3 DNA is TGTGCCAGCAGCTTGGTAGGGACTAGCATCTACAATGAGCAGTTCTTC. This gives the protein CASSLVGTSIYNEQFF. Based on the CDR3 plus reference TRBV5-6 and TRBJ2-1, the full variable domain is DAGVTQSPTHLIKTRGQQVTLRCSPKSGHDTVSWYQQALGQGPQFIFQYYEEEERQRGNFPDRFSGHQFPNYSSELNVNALLLGDSALYLCASSLVGTSIYNEQFFGPGTRLTVL.

The V call is TRBV7-9, the J call TRBJ1-3; D gene ambiguous. Germline loops: CDR1 SEHNR, CDR2 FQNEAQ (reference sequence). This CDR3 spans 17 amino acids. The germline V and J ends were trimmed by 2 bases and 6 bases, with 20 bases remaining between them. The DNA of the CDR3 is TGTGCCAGCAGCTTATTTGGTACGACACAATCTTTAAACACCATATATTTT. Its translation: CASSLFGTTQSLNTIYF.